This T cell receptor (beta chain) was identified during a study of T cell responses to AZD1222 COVID-19 vaccine. Concerning this clone: Its antigen is not identified.

Profiling relied on immunoSEQ multiplex PCR, and the TCRdb table lists in-frame clones only, not all of them. The table records approximately 200,000 clones, just over 85% of them present only once. General study findings and limits: Seropositive AZD1222 recipients at baseline numbered only five or six. Vaccine-associated CD4 TCRs spanned spike, dominant at 160-218 and 743-854.

Source: peripheral blood, taken on day 0 of AZD1222 vaccination. The origin of this receptor is an adult in good health.

The CDR3 nucleotides read TGTGCCAGCAGCTTCCGGGACAGGGGTTTGACTGAAGCTTTCTTT. This translates into CASSFRDRGLTEAFF. The chain links TRBV5-4 to TRBJ1-1, with 10 bases fitting TRBD1. Germline values: CDR1 SGHNT, CDR2 YYREEE (reference sequence). The length of the CDR3 is 15 residues. V gave up 2 bases and J gave up 5 bases; unmatched junction bases: 6.